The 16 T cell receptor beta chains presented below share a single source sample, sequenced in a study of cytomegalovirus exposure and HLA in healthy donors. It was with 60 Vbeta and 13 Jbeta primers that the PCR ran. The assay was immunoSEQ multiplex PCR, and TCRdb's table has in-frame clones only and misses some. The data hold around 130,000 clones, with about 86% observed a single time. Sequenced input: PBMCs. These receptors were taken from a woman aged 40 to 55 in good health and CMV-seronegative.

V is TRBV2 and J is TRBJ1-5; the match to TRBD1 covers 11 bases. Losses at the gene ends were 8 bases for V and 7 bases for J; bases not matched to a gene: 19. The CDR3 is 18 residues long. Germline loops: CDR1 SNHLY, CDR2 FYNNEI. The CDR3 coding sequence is TGTGCCAGCTCACACACGTCCTCCGGGACAGGGGGTTGGCAGCCCCAGCATTTT. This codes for CASSHTSSGTGGWQPQHF.

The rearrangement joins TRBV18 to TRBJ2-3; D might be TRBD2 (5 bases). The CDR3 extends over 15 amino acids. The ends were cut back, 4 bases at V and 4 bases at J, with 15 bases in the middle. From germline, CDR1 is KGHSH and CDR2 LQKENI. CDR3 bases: TGTGCCAGCTCACAAGCCGGCGGGTCGGCAGATACGCAGTATTTT. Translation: CASSQAGGSADTQYF.

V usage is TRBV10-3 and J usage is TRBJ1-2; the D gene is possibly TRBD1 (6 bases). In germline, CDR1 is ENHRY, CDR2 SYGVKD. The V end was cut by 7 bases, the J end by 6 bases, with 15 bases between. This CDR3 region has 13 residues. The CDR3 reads CAITGEGVNGYTF. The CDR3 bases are TGTGCCATCACGGGGGAGGGGGTAAATGGCTACACCTTC.

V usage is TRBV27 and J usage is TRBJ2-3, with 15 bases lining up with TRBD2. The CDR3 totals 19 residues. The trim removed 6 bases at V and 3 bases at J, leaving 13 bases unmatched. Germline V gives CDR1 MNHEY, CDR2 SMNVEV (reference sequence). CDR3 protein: CASRAGLAGGLAATDTQYF. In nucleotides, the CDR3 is TGTGCCAGCAGGGCGGGACTAGCGGGAGGCCTAGCAGCAACAGATACGCAGTATTTT.

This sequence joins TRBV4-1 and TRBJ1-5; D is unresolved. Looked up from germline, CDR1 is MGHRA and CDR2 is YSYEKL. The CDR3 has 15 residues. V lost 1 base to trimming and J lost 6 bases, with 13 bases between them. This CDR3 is CASSQGVGDAQPQHF. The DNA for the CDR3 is TGCGCCAGCAGCCAAGGCGTCGGGGATGCTCAGCCCCAGCATTTT.

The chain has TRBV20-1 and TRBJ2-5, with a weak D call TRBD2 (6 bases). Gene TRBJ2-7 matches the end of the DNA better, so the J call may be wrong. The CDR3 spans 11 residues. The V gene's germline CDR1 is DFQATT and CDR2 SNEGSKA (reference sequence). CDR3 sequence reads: CSASGRDEQYF. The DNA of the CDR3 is TGCAGTGCTAGCGGGAGAGACGAGCAGTACTTC.

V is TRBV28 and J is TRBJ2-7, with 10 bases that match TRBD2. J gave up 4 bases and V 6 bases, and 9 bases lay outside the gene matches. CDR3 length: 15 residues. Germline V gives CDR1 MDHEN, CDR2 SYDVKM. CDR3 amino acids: CASSASSGSRYEQYF. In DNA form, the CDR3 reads TGTGCCAGCAGCGCGTCTAGCGGGAGTAGGTACGAGCAGTACTTC.

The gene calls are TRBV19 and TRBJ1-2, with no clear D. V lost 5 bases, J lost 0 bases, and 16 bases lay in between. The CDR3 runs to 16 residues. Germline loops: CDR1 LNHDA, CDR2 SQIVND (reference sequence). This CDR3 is CASSLRAIGSNYGYTF. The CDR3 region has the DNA TGTGCCAGTAGTTTGCGGGCGATCGGGTCTAACTATGGCTACACCTTC.

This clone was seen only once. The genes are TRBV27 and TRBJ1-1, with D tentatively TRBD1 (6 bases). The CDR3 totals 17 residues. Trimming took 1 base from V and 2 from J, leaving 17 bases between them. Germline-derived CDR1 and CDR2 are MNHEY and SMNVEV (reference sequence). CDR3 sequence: CASSLYRTGKGNTEAFF. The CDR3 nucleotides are TGTGCCAGCAGTTTATATCGTACAGGGAAGGGTAACACTGAAGCTTTCTTT.

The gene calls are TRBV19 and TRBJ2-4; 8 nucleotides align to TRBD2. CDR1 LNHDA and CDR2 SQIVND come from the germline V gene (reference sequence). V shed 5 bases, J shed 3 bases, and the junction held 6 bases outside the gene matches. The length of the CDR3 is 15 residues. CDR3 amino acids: CASSSGGLGKNIQYF. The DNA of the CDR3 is TGTGCCAGTAGTTCGGGGGGGCTAGGCAAAAACATTCAGTACTTC.

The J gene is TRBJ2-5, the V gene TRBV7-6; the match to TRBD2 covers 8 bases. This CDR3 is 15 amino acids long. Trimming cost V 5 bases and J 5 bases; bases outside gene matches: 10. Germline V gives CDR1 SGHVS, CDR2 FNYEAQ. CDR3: CASSNPGTSGETQYF. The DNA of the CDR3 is TGTGCCAGCAGCAATCCCGGGACTAGTGGGGAGACCCAGTACTTC.

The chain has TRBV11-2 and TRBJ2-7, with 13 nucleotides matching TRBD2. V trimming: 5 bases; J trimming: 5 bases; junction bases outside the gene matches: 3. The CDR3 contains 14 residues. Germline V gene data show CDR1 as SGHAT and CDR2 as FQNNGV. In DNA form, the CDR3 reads TGTGCCAGCAGCAATGGACTAGCGGGAGACGAGCAGTACTTC. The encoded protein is CASSNGLAGDEQYF.

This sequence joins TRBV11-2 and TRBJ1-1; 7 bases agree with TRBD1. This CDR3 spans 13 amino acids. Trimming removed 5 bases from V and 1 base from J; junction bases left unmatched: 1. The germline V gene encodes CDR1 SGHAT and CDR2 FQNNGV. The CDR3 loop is CASSPGGNTEAFF. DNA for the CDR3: TGTGCCAGCAGCCCAGGGGGGAACACTGAAGCTTTCTTT.

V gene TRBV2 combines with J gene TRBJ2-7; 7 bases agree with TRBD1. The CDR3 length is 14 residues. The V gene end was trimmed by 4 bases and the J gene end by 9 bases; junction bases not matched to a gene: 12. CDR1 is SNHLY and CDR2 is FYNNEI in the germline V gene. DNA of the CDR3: TGTGCCAGCAGTGGGACAGGACCTCCGGCCGCGCAGTACTTC. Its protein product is CASSGTGPPAAQYF.

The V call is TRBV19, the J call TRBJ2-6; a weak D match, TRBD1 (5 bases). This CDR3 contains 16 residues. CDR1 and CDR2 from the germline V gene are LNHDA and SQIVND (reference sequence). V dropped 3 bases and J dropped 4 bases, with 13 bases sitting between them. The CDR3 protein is CASSIRQGAGANVLTF. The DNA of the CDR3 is TGTGCCAGTAGTATTCGGCAGGGTGCCGGGGCCAACGTCCTGACTTTC.

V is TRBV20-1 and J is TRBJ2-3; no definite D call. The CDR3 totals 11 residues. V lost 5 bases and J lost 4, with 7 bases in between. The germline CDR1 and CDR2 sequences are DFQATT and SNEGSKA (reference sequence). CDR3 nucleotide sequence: TGCAGTGCTCGAAGCCCAGATACGCAGTATTTT. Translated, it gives CSARSPDTQYF.